These 29 T cell receptor beta chains were all obtained from the same sample, sequenced in a study of blood T cell repertoires in COVID-19. TCRdb keeps only in-frame clones here, not all; method: immunoSEQ multiplex PCR. This sample has tens of thousands of clones, with 75% to 80% found just once. What was sequenced was peripheral blood. The receptors were sampled from an older man with active or convalescent COVID-19.

This clone was seen a handful of times. The CDR3 region is CASSLLAGEVNEQFF. For the CDR3, the DNA is TGTGCCAGCAGCCTACTAGCGGGAGAGGTGAATGAGCAGTTCTTC. The V call is TRBV6-2 or TRBV6-3, the J call TRBJ2-1; 11 bases are a match to TRBD2. This CDR3 has 15 amino acids. The germline V gene encodes CDR1 MNHEY and CDR2 SVGEGT. V lost 6 bases to trimming and J lost 7 bases; unmatched junction nucleotides: 8.

The rearrangement links TRBV27 to TRBJ1-5; perhaps TRBD1 as D (5 bases). This CDR3 is 14 amino acids long. Looked up from germline, CDR1 is MNHEY and CDR2 is SMNVEV (reference sequence). V lost 5 bases to trimming and J lost 3 bases, with 11 bases between them. This chain's CDR3 is CASSRGRFNQPQHF. As DNA, the CDR3 is TGTGCCAGCAGTAGGGGCAGATTCAATCAGCCCCAGCATTTT.

The chain joins TRBV20-1 to TRBJ1-1; D might be TRBD1 (5 bases). Germline values: CDR1 DFQATT, CDR2 SNEGSKA (reference sequence). The CDR3 loop spans 11 amino acids. Deletions cut 3 bases from V and 5 bases from J, with 7 bases between. This CDR3 reads CSASKGTEAFF. Written as DNA, the CDR3 is TGCAGTGCTAGTAAGGGGACTGAAGCTTTCTTT.

The chain uses TRBV7-2 and TRBJ1-3, with 7 bases lining up with TRBD1. V lost 3 bases and J lost 1; bases outside the gene matches: 9. Germline lookup yields CDR1 SGHTA and CDR2 FQGNSA. The CDR3 spans 17 residues. The CDR3 here is CASSFRQGGSSGNTIYF. CDR3 nucleotide sequence: TGTGCCAGCAGCTTCAGACAGGGAGGAAGTTCTGGAAACACCATATATTTT.

V gene TRBV9 combines with J gene TRBJ1-2; tentative D call: TRBD1 (5 bases). This CDR3 spans 14 amino acids. Trimming stripped 2 bases from V and 4 bases from J, with 12 bases between. Germline CDR1 and CDR2: SGDLS and YYNGEE. CDR3 in amino acids: CASSVSGRPYGYTF. The CDR3 DNA reads TGTGCCAGCAGCGTTTCAGGGCGACCCTATGGCTACACCTTC.

This sequence joins TRBV19 and TRBJ1-2, with D possibly TRBD1 on 6 matching bases. In germline, CDR1 is LNHDA, CDR2 SQIVND (reference sequence). The CDR3 is made up of 15 amino acids. Trimming pared 0 bases from V and 2 bases from J, leaving 10 bases between. In nucleotides, the CDR3 is TGTGCCAGTAGTATAGAGGACAGATCAAACTATGGCTACACCTTC. This sequence encodes CASSIEDRSNYGYTF.

The chain joins TRBV5-6 to TRBJ2-7; 9 bases map to TRBD1. CDR3 size: 13 residues. Germline assignment: CDR1 SGHDT and CDR2 YYEEEE. V shed 4 bases, J shed 3 bases, and the junction held 2 bases outside the gene matches. This chain's CDR3 is CASSTGQGYEQYF. For the CDR3, the DNA is TGTGCCAGCAGCACGGGACAGGGCTACGAGCAGTACTTC.

The rearrangement links TRBV5-1 to TRBJ2-5, with D maybe TRBD2 (6 bases). The CDR3 consists of 14 residues. Germline V gene lookup returns CDR1 SGHRS and CDR2 YFSETQ. Trimming left V 4 bases short and J 5 bases short, with 15 bases between. CDR3: CASSQNGGKETQYF. In DNA, the CDR3 is TGCGCCAGCAGCCAGAATGGGGGGAAGGAGACCCAGTACTTC.

This sequence joins TRBV5-1 and TRBJ1-2; TRBD1 agrees at 12 bases. The CDR3 runs to 16 residues. Germline lookup yields CDR1 SGHRS and CDR2 YFSETQ. J gave up 6 bases and V 4 bases, and 10 bases lay outside the gene matches. The CDR3 is CASSTAGTGGVDGYTF. The CDR3 coding sequence is TGCGCCAGCAGCACCGCCGGGACAGGGGGCGTAGATGGCTACACCTTC.

This clone was found once. J is TRBJ2-7 and V is TRBV6-5, with D perhaps matching TRBD1 (6 bases). Germline lookup yields CDR1 MNHEY and CDR2 SVGAGI. The V gene lost 5 bases and the J gene lost 2 bases, with 16 bases spanning the gap. The CDR3 length is 15 residues. The CDR3 here is CASSIDRDTTYEQYF. The DNA of the CDR3 is TGTGCCAGCAGTATCGACCGGGACACGACCTACGAGCAGTACTTC.

The chain links TRBV6-5 to TRBJ1-6; D gene unclear. The CDR3 is made up of 15 amino acids. The V gene's germline CDR1 is MNHEY and CDR2 SVGAGI. Trimming took 4 bases from V and 10 from J, leaving 17 bases between them. For the CDR3, the DNA is TGTGCCAGCAGTTTGACGGCGCGGCCCGGGTCACCCCTCCACTTT. This sequence encodes CASSLTARPGSPLHF.

This clone was seen only once. CDR3 amino acids: CASSPLQGAMNSPLHF. Here the CDR3 DNA reads TGTGCCAGCAGTCCCCTCCAGGGGGCAATGAATTCACCCCTCCACTTT. This chain uses TRBV2 with TRBJ1-6; 8 bases are shared with TRBD1. Germline V lookup: CDR1 SNHLY, CDR2 FYNNEI. The CDR3 loop spans 16 amino acids. Germline trimming cut 5 bases from V and 7 bases from J; bases unmatched to any gene: 10.

The chain joins TRBV7-9 to TRBJ1-1; the match to TRBD1 covers 7 bases. V was clipped by 6 bases and J by 5 bases; unmatched bases: 3. The CDR3 length is 12 residues. Germline lookup yields CDR1 SEHNR and CDR2 FQNEAQ (reference sequence). CDR3 region: CASRRDSTEAFF. The CDR3 DNA sequence: TGTGCCAGCAGACGGGACAGTACTGAAGCTTTCTTT.

Worth noting for this clone: Other DNA variants within this sample encode the same CDR3. The J gene is TRBJ1-2, the V gene TRBV5-1; D may be TRBD1 (5 bases). This CDR3 has 14 residues. CDR1 and CDR2 from the germline V gene are SGHRS and YFSETQ. With 5 bases removed from V and 5 bases from J, the gap between germline ends came to 16 bases. CDR3 residues: CASSLYQGEYGYTF. CDR3 DNA sequence: TGCGCCAGCAGTTTGTATCAGGGTGAATATGGCTACACCTTC.

The chain couples TRBV5-1 to TRBJ1-6; TRBD1 aligns across 7 bases. J lost 7 bases, V lost 5 bases, and 6 bases had no gene match. This CDR3 has 14 residues. Germline V gene sequence: CDR1 SGHRS, CDR2 YFSETQ. This CDR3 reads CASRADRDNSPLHF. The CDR3 nucleotides read TGCGCCAGCAGGGCCGACAGGGACAATTCACCCCTCCACTTT.

The sample holds a few counts of this clone. V and J are TRBV14 and TRBJ1-2; D remains unclear. The CDR3 is 13 amino acids. CDR1 and CDR2 from the germline V gene are SGHDN and FVKESK. V lost 3 bases and J 6 bases, leaving 11 bases between the germline ends. The CDR3 nucleotides are TGTGCCAGCAGCCACCATCCGGTCGATGGCTACACCTTC. Its protein product is CASSHHPVDGYTF.

The chain recombines TRBV10-3 with TRBJ1-4; D is uncertain. The germline V gene encodes CDR1 ENHRY and CDR2 SYGVKD. This CDR3 has 13 amino acids. V lost 4 bases and J 2 bases, leaving 5 bases between the germline ends. The CDR3 DNA follows: TGTGCCATCAGTGTCGGGACTAATGAAAAACTGTTTTTT. It yields the protein CAISVGTNEKLFF.

The rearrangement links TRBV19 to TRBJ2-3, with a tentative D call TRBD1 (7 bases). Germline V CDR1 and CDR2: LNHDA, SQIVND (reference sequence). This CDR3 is 15 amino acids long. V lost 5 bases and J 3 bases, leaving 15 bases between the germline ends. CDR3 sequence reads: CASSPGGGLTDTQYF. The CDR3 DNA follows: TGTGCCAGTAGTCCCGGAGGGGGCCTTACAGATACGCAGTATTTT. Supplemented by reference TRBV19 and TRBJ2-3, the full variable domain reads DGGITQSPKYLFRKEGQNVTLSCEQNLNHDAMYWYRQDPGQGLRLIYYSQIVNDFQKGDIAEGYSVSREKKESFPLTVTSAQKNPTAFYLCASSPGGGLTDTQYFGPGTRLTVL.

The chain recombines TRBV7-3 with TRBJ1-4; D is undetermined. The CDR3 has 16 amino acids. Trimming removed 1 base at V and 7 bases at J, with 16 bases between. CDR1 and CDR2 (germline): SGHTA, FQGTGA. The chain's CDR3 is CASSLRGAGLGEKLFF. In DNA, the CDR3 is TGTGCCAGCAGCTTAAGAGGAGCGGGGTTAGGTGAAAAACTGTTTTTT. The full variable domain, completed using reference TRBV7-3 and TRBJ1-4, is GAGVSQTPSNKVTEKGKYVELRCDPISGHTALYWYRQSLGQGPEFLIYFQGTGAADDSGLPNDRFFAVRPEGSVSTLKIQRTERGDSAVYLCASSLRGAGLGEKLFFGSGTQLSVL.

The rearrangement links TRBV5-1 to TRBJ1-3, with D uncertain. The CDR3 spans 17 residues. V gave up 0 bases and J gave up 0 bases, with 13 bases separating them. Germline V CDR1 and CDR2: SGHRS, YFSETQ. The DNA of the CDR3 is TGCGCCAGCAGCTTGGGTAGCGATACTCTCTCTGGAAACACCATATATTTT. Translation gives CASSLGSDTLSGNTIYF.

The chain recombines TRBV11-2 with TRBJ1-1; 11 positions agree with TRBD1. Germline V CDR1 and CDR2: SGHAT, FQNNGV. The CDR3 covers 12 residues. Losses at the gene ends were 5 bases for V and 8 bases for J; bases not matched to a gene: 1. The CDR3 sequence: CASSRDRGEAFF. CDR3 bases: TGTGCCAGCAGCCGGGACAGGGGGGAAGCTTTCTTT.

The rearrangement uses TRBV7-2 and TRBJ2-1, with 7 positions matching TRBD1. The CDR3 runs to 13 residues. V lost 3 bases to trimming and J lost 7 bases; unmatched junction nucleotides: 3. Germline V gives CDR1 SGHTA, CDR2 FQGNSA. This CDR3 is CASSFDRANEQFF. The CDR3 DNA reads as TGTGCCAGCAGCTTTGACAGGGCTAATGAGCAGTTCTTC.

This clone appeared once. This sequence joins TRBV30 and TRBJ1-1, with TRBD1 matching 8 bases. J was trimmed by 6 bases and V by 3 bases; bases with no gene match: 6. Per the germline V gene, CDR1 is GTSNPN and CDR2 is SVGIG (reference sequence). This CDR3 contains 13 residues. CDR3 nucleotides: TGTGCCTGGAGGGCAGGGGGCAGGCCTGAAGCTTTCTTT. It translates to CAWRAGGRPEAFF.

This sequence joins TRBV7-3 and TRBJ2-3; 13 bases are shared with TRBD2. There are 17 residues in the CDR3. V gave up 5 bases and J gave up 5 bases; unmatched junction bases: 10. Germline CDR1 reads SGHTA; CDR2 reads FQGTGA. DNA of the CDR3: TGTGCCAGCAGCCCGGGACTAGCGGGGTCCCGGGGAGATACGCAGTATTTT. Encoded protein: CASSPGLAGSRGDTQYF. The full variable domain, rest sourced from reference TRBV7-3 and TRBJ2-3, is GAGVSQTPSNKVTEKGKYVELRCDPISGHTALYWYRQSLGQGPEFLIYFQGTGAADDSGLPNDRFFAVRPEGSVSTLKIQRTERGDSAVYLCASSPGLAGSRGDTQYFGPGTRLTVL.

The chain joins TRBV19 to TRBJ1-1; D gene unclear. This CDR3 is 14 amino acids long. Germline values: CDR1 LNHDA, CDR2 SQIVND (reference sequence). V dropped 5 bases and J dropped 4 bases, with 14 bases sitting between them. Here the CDR3 reads CASSVGARGTEAFF. CDR3 in DNA: TGTGCCAGTAGTGTGGGAGCCCGGGGCACTGAAGCTTTCTTT.

The V call is TRBV4-2, the J call TRBJ2-3, with 8 positions matching TRBD2. Germline loops: CDR1 LGHNA, CDR2 YNFKEQ. The ends lost 6 bases at V and 1 base at J; junction bases unmatched: 3. The CDR3 contains 14 residues. The CDR3 DNA follows: TGTGCCAGCAGTCCGGGACTAGGCACAGATACGCAGTATTTT. Protein sequence: CASSPGLGTDTQYF.

The chain couples TRBV29-1 to TRBJ2-5, with TRBD2 identical over 8 bases. The CDR3 is 11 residues long. The germline gives CDR1 SQVTM, CDR2 ANQGSEA. V lost 6 bases, J lost 3 bases, and 0 bases stayed unmatched. This CDR3 is CSVGGEETQYF. The CDR3 DNA follows: TGCAGCGTCGGGGGGGAAGAGACCCAGTACTTC.

The CDR3: CASSPRARETSYEQYF. The CDR3 DNA reads as TGTGCCAGCAGCCCTCGGGCTCGCGAGACTAGCTACGAGCAGTACTTC. The rearrangement links TRBV7-3 to TRBJ2-7, with D tentatively TRBD2 (6 bases). CDR1 is SGHTA and CDR2 is FQGTGA in the germline V gene. The length of the CDR3 is 16 residues. V lost 5 bases to trimming and J lost 3 bases, with 20 bases between them.

The chain is built from TRBV14 and TRBJ1-1; 8 nucleotides match TRBD1. V trimming: 5 bases; J trimming: 7 bases; junction bases outside the gene matches: 9. The CDR3 length is 14 residues. Germline values: CDR1 SGHDN, CDR2 FVKESK. CDR3 amino acids: CASSAQGAMGEAFF. The DNA of the CDR3 is TGTGCCAGCAGCGCCCAGGGGGCGATGGGTGAAGCTTTCTTT.